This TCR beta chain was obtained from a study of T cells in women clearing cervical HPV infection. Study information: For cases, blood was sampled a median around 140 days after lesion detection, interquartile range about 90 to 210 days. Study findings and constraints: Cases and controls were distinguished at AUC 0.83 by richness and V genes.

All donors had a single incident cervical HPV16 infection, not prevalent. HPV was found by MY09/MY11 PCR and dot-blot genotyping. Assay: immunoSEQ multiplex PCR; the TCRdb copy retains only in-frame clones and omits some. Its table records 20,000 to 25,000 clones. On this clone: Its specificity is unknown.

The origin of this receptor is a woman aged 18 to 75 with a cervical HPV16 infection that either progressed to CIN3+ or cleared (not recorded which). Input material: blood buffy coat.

CDR3 DNA, as far as it was read: TGTGCCAGCAGCCTAGGGACAGGGGGTGCCTACGAG. Its translation is CASSLGTGGAYE. The complete CDR3 reads CASSLGTGGAYEQYF. The rearrangement joins TRBV9 to TRBJ2-7; TRBD1 matches at 11 bases. The read halts 3 residues ahead of the CDR3 end, with the missing end drawn from the germline J gene. CDR1 is SGDLS, CDR2 YYNGEE, per germline. The CDR3 loop spans 15 amino acids. J gave up 2 bases and V 4 bases, and 5 bases lay outside the gene matches.